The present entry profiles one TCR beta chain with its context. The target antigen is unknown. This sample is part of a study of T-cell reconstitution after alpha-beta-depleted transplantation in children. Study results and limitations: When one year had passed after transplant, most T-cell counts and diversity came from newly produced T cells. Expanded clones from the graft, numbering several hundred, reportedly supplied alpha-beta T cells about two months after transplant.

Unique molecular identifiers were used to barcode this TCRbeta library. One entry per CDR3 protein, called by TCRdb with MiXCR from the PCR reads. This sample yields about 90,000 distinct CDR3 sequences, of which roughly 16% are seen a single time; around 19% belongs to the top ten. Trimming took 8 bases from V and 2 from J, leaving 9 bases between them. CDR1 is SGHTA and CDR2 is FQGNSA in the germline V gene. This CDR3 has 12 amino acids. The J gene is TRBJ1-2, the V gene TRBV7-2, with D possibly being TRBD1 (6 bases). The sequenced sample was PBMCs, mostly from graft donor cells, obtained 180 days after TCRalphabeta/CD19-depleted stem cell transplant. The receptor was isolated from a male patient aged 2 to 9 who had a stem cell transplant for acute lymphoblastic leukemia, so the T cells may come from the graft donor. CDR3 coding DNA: TGTGCCAGCGACGGACAGAACTATGGCTACACCTTC. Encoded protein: CASDGQNYGYTF.